This is a list of T cell receptor beta chains from one sample in a study of cytomegalovirus exposure and HLA in healthy donors. Only in-frame clones appear in the TCRdb table, and some are missing; sequencing was by immunoSEQ multiplex PCR. Of some 110,000 clones detected, about 70% appear once; the ten largest clones hold just over 8.5%. Specimen: PBMCs. The receptors originated from a man aged 25-40 years in good health and CMV-seropositive. Both conserved end residues are part of each CDR3. The order of the fields is D gene, clone size, V gene, J gene, CDR3 DNA, CDR3 protein. The D gene is left open where the match is weak. Size is stated for part of the rows, as once, few or many counts, or as a class when the clone is expanded.

TRBD1,NA,TRBV19,TRBJ1-5,TGTGCCAGTAGTATTGGGACAGGTGGCAATCAGCCCCAGCATTTT,CASSIGTGGNQPQHF
NA,NA,TRBV5-4,TRBJ1-2,TGTGCCAGCAGCAAAGGAGAGGGGAGGGGAGGTTATGGCTACACCTTC,CASSKGEGRGGYGYTF
TRBD2,few,TRBV7-7,TRBJ2-3,TGTGCTAGCAGCTCCGGACTAGCATACACAGATACGCAGTATTTT,CASSSGLAYTDTQYF
NA,NA,TRBV5-4,TRBJ1-2,TGTGCCAGCAGTTCTCTCAGGCCCAGGGGAGGGGATGGCTACACCTTC,CASSSLRPRGGDGYTF
NA,once,TRBV18,TRBJ1-2,TGTGCCAGCTCGTACTCCGAGGACTATGGCTACACCTTC,CASSYSEDYGYTF
TRBD1,NA,TRBV29-1,TRBJ2-5,TGCAGCATCGGCGGACAGGGTACAGAGACCCAGTACTTC,CSIGGQGTETQYF
TRBD2,NA,TRBV27,TRBJ2-4,TGTGCCAGCAGTTTGAATCGGCGGGGGGGCCTTTGGTCCAAAAACATTCAGTACTTC,CASSLNRRGGLWSKNIQYF
TRBD1,NA,TRBV30,TRBJ1-2,TGTGCCTGGAGTGTAATCGGGACAGGGAGCTACACCTTC,CAWSVIGTGSYTF
NA,NA,TRBV5-8,TRBJ2-1,TGTGCCAGCAGCTTTGAAAGGGGATACAATGAGCAGTTCTTC,CASSFERGYNEQFF
NA,NA,TRBV25-1,TRBJ2-5,TGTGCCAGCAGTCCAGGGGAGACCCAGTACTTC,CASSPGETQYF
NA,NA,TRBV7-2,TRBJ2-1,TGTGCCAGCAGCCCAGACATTGTAAGGGGCAATGAGCAGTTCTTC,CASSPDIVRGNEQFF
TRBD1,NA,TRBV30,TRBJ1-6,TGTGCCTGGACTTACACAGGGGGCAATTCACCCCTCCACTTT,CAWTYTGGNSPLHF
TRBD2,NA,TRBV2,TRBJ2-2,TGTGCCAGCAGAGCGGGACTAGCGGGAGGGCCGAACACCGGGGAGCTGTTTTTT,CASRAGLAGGPNTGELFF
TRBD1,NA,TRBV11-3,TRBJ1-2,TGTGCCAGCAGCTCCGGGACAGGGGTGAACTATGGCTACACCTTC,CASSSGTGVNYGYTF
TRBD1,NA,TRBV19,TRBJ1-2,TGTGCCAGTAGTCCCGGGACAGGGGGAGTCATGGGTGGCTACACCTTC,CASSPGTGGVMGGYTF
TRBD1,NA,TRBV6-5,TRBJ1-6,TGTGCCAGCAGTCAGGGACAGGTACTAGGATCACCCCTCCACTTT,CASSQGQVLGSPLHF
NA,NA,TRBV4-1,TRBJ1-1,TGCGCCAGCAGCCAAGCGACAGCCACTGAAGCTTTCTTT,CASSQATATEAFF
NA,few,TRBV4-1,TRBJ1-4,TGCGCCAGCAGCCAATTGAAGGGAGGCGAAAAACTGTTTTTT,CASSQLKGGEKLFF
NA,few,TRBV10-3,TRBJ1-4,TGTGCCATCAACAACGGGGTAGATGAAAAACTGTTTTTT,CAINNGVDEKLFF
TRBD2,NA,TRBV29-1,TRBJ2-1,TGCAGCGTTGAAGGCCCGGGACTAGCGGGAGTAGGTGAGCAGTTCTTC,CSVEGPGLAGVGEQFF
TRBD1,NA,TRBV30,TRBJ2-5,TGTGCCTGGAGTGTTCTACAGGGGGCGGAGACCCAGTACTTC,CAWSVLQGAETQYF
TRBD1,NA,TRBV28,TRBJ1-2,TGTGCCAGCAGTGGGGGGACAGACTATGGCTACACCTTC,CASSGGTDYGYTF
NA,NA,TRBV19,TRBJ2-7,TGTGCCAGTAGTAGTGTTTACGAGCAGTACTTC,CASSSVYEQYF
NA,NA,TRBV5-4,TRBJ2-2,TGTGCCAGCAGCTCTGGACAGACGACTTCCCCTACCGGGGAGCTGTTTTTT,CASSSGQTTSPTGELFF
NA,NA,TRBV2,TRBJ1-1,TGTGCCAGCAGTCTTATGACAGAGAACACTGAAGCTTTCTTT,CASSLMTENTEAFF